The 4 T cell receptor beta chains reported below all come from one sample, sequenced in a study of cytomegalovirus exposure and HLA in healthy donors (dated by TCRdb to the late 2010s). Library preparation was by the immunoSEQ multiplex PCR assay. For the multiplex PCR, a mixture combining 60 forward primers for TCR Vbeta segments and 13 reverse primers for TCR Jbeta segments was used. Sourced from immuneACCESS, this table was stored by TCRdb with only in-frame sequences that have V and J called. A share of the clones is absent; for the studies checked, an unresolved V gene accounts for under half, and the remainder has no known explanation. Recorded for this sample are 150,000 to 200,000 clones; approximately 73% of them occurred a single time. The ten largest clones capture approximately 1.5% of the sample. The sample taken for sequencing was PBMCs. The source of these receptors is a man aged 50-59 years in good health and CMV-seronegative.

V usage is TRBV5-6 and J usage is TRBJ1-1, with 7 nucleotides matching TRBD1. V shed 4 bases, J shed 7 bases, and the junction held 13 bases outside the gene matches. The CDR3 is made up of 15 amino acids. Germline V lookup: CDR1 SGHDT, CDR2 YYEEEE. In DNA form, the CDR3 reads TGTGCCAGCAGCCCGGGGACAGTCCGGGAGGGTGAAGCTTTCTTT. This gives the protein CASSPGTVREGEAFF.

The chain joins TRBV18 to TRBJ1-5; D gene uncertain. The CDR3 has 14 amino acids. CDR1 and CDR2 from the germline V gene are KGHSH and LQKENI. V lost 2 bases, J lost 6 bases, and 11 bases lay in between. DNA of the CDR3: TGTGCCAGCTCACCAGATCAGGAGGCTCAGCCCCAGCATTTT. It translates to CASSPDQEAQPQHF.

This clone was detected a few times. V gene TRBV5-6 combines with J gene TRBJ1-1, with 9 positions matching TRBD1. Germline lookup yields CDR1 SGHDT and CDR2 YYEEEE. Unmatched junction bases numbered 5, after V lost 3 bases and J lost 2 bases. The CDR3 is 15 amino acids. The CDR3: CASSSDRGFNTEAFF. CDR3 nucleotides: TGTGCCAGCAGCTCGGACAGGGGCTTTAACACTGAAGCTTTCTTT.

The chain carries TRBV5-1 and TRBJ2-7, with 12 positions matching TRBD1. Germline CDR1 reads SGHRS; CDR2 reads YFSETQ. The CDR3 loop spans 14 amino acids. Germline trimming cut 4 bases from V and 7 bases from J; bases unmatched to any gene: 6. This chain's CDR3 is CASSPGQGAVEQYF. In DNA form, the CDR3 reads TGCGCCAGCAGCCCGGGACAGGGGGCTGTAGAGCAGTACTTC.